The rows below give T cell receptor beta chains drawn from one sample of a study of beta chain features in type 1 diabetes. Profiled with immunoSEQ multiplex PCR; TCRdb holds only in-frame clones, not every one. The sample shows 300,000 to 400,000 clones, around an eighth of them seen only once. Sequences were obtained from naive CD4+ T cells from blood. The receptor source for this set is a woman younger than 30 with type 1 diabetes. Each CDR3 is given with its conserved first and last residue. The D gene is left open where the match is weak. Clone size is given for some rows only: seen once, a few or many times, or a class if the clone is expanded.

TRBV5-1	13	few	TRBJ2-1	.	TGCGCCAGCAGCCTGAACAGGGACAATGAGCAGTTCTTC	CASSLNRDNEQFF
TRBV4-1	15	.	TRBJ2-3	TRBD2	TGCGCCAGCAGCCAAACTAGCGGGAGTTCTTATACGCAGTATTTT	CASSQTSGSSYTQYF
TRBV9	19	.	TRBJ2-1	.	TGTGCCAGCAGCGCTCCGAGTAGAATTACACGGAGCTCCTACAATGAGCAGTTCTTC	CASSAPSRITRSSYNEQFF
TRBV9	15	once	TRBJ2-3	.	TGTGCCAGCAGCGTAGTGAGTGGTGCTGGAGATACGCAGTATTTT	CASSVVSGAGDTQYF
TRBV7-2	15	few	TRBJ2-3	TRBD2	TGTGCCAGCAGCCAAGGGACTAGCGGGACTTATACGCAGTATTTT	CASSQGTSGTYTQYF
TRBV10-3	15	.	TRBJ2-7	TRBD2	TGTGCCATCAGCTCCGGACTAGCGGACACCTACGAGCAGTACTTC	CAISSGLADTYEQYF
TRBV14	15	few	TRBJ1-2	TRBD1	TGTGCCAGCAGCCAATTAACAGGGGGAAACTATGGCTACACCTTC	CASSQLTGGNYGYTF
TRBV7-9	16	.	TRBJ2-5	TRBD1	TGTGCCAGCAGCCCTCGGACAGGGCGGAGTCAAGAGACCCAGTACTTC	CASSPRTGRSQETQYF
TRBV6-9	16	.	TRBJ2-7	TRBD2	TGTGCCAGCAGTTACCCTGGACTAGCGTCGGTTAGCGAGCAGTACTTC	CASSYPGLASVSEQYF
TRBV5-1	16	.	TRBJ2-1	.	TGCGCCAGCAGCTTGGGGGGAGCGATTCCATACAATGAGCAGTTCTTC	CASSLGGAIPYNEQFF
TRBV5-1	15	.	TRBJ2-1	TRBD2	TGCGCCAGCAGCTGGGCACTAGCGAGCGTCAATGAGCAGTTCTTC	CASSWALASVNEQFF
TRBV5-4	16	.	TRBJ2-7	TRBD1	TGTGCCAGCAGCTTGGACTCCGGGACAGGGGCCTACGAGCAGTACTTC	CASSLDSGTGAYEQYF
TRBV7-9	14	.	TRBJ1-1	.	TGTGCCAGCAGCTCATCCAACCGACAGATTGAAGCTTTCTTT	CASSSSNRQIEAFF
TRBV27	15	.	TRBJ1-2	TRBD1	TGTGCCAGCAGTCCCCCCGGGACAGGCCTCTATGGCTACACCTTC	CASSPPGTGLYGYTF
TRBV18	14	few	TRBJ2-7	.	TGTGCCAGCTCACCTGCGGGGCCTAAATACGAGCAGTACTTC	CASSPAGPKYEQYF
TRBV2	14	few	TRBJ2-3	.	TGTGCCAGCAGCCAACGGGAGAGCACAGATACGCAGTATTTT	CASSQRESTDTQYF
TRBV15	17	.	TRBJ2-1	TRBD2	TGTGCCACCAGCAGAGATCGCGGGAGGGCCATATACAATGAGCAGTTCTTC	CATSRDRGRAIYNEQFF
TRBV5-4	15	.	TRBJ2-1	.	TGTGCCAGCACCAGGGCTGGAGATTCCTACAATGAGCAGTTCTTC	CASTRAGDSYNEQFF
TRBV2	12	.	TRBJ1-1	TRBD1	TGTGCCAGCAGTGAATACGGGACAGGGGCTTTCTTT	CASSEYGTGAFF
TRBV18	15	.	TRBJ2-7	TRBD2	TGTGCCAGCTCACCACCCCGGGAGGAATCCTACGAGCAGTACTTC	CASSPPREESYEQYF
TRBV29-1	13	.	TRBJ2-5	.	TGCAGCGTTGAAGTTAGTCCCTCAGGGACCCAGTACTTC	CSVEVSPSGTQYF
TRBV27	16	.	TRBJ1-1	.	TGTGCCAGCAGTTTATACCGGGGGACGGTGAACACTGAAGCTTTCTTT	CASSLYRGTVNTEAFF
TRBV9	12	.	TRBJ1-2	.	TGTGCCAGCAGCGTGGGCGGAGGGAGCTACACCTTC	CASSVGGGSYTF
TRBV28	20	.	TRBJ2-1	TRBD1	TGTGCCAGCAGTTCTTATTCCGGGACAGGGGAGGGTCAGGGCTACAATGAGCAGTTCTTC	CASSSYSGTGEGQGYNEQFF
TRBV5-1	14	.	TRBJ1-1	TRBD1	TGCGCCAGCAGCCCCCACAGGGGTGGTACTGAAGCTTTCTTT	CASSPHRGGTEAFF
TRBV5-1	17	few	TRBJ2-3	TRBD1	TGCGCCAGCAGCTCGGGACAGGGAACGGGAGGCACAGATACGCAGTATTTT	CASSSGQGTGGTDTQYF
TRBV5-1	15	.	TRBJ2-1	TRBD1	TGCGCCAGCAGATCCGGGACAGGGGGGGTCAATGAGCAGTTCTTC	CASRSGTGGVNEQFF
TRBV5-6	13	.	TRBJ1-2	TRBD1	TGTGCCAGCAGCTTGGTACAGGGGGACGGCTACACCTTC	CASSLVQGDGYTF
TRBV25-1	16	.	TRBJ2-2	TRBD1	TGTGCCAGCAGTTCCTACAGGGGGCTGGACACCGGGGAGCTGTTTTTT	CASSSYRGLDTGELFF
TRBV28	15	.	TRBJ2-7	TRBD1	TGTGCCAGCATTAACCCGGGACAGGGCGACTACGAGCAGTACTTC	CASINPGQGDYEQYF
TRBV2	16	few	TRBJ2-1	TRBD1	TGTGCCAGCAGTCCCCGGACAGGGGGCGCGTTCGGTGAGCAGTTCTTC	CASSPRTGGAFGEQFF
TRBV29-1	10	many	TRBJ2-7	.	TGCAGCGTTCCTACCTACGAGCAGTACTTC	CSVPTYEQYF
TRBV9	17	.	TRBJ2-3	.	TGTGCCAGCAGCGGGCGTCGGGGGAGCGCCCTCACAGATACGCAGTATTTT	CASSGRRGSALTDTQYF
TRBV7-2	13	few	TRBJ2-1	.	TGTGCCAGCAGAGGGGCGTCCTACAATGAGCAGTTCTTC	CASRGASYNEQFF
TRBV6-5	14	few	TRBJ2-3	.	TGTGCCAGCAGTTACTCGCGGGGCACAGATACGCAGTATTTT	CASSYSRGTDTQYF
TRBV5-4	13	.	TRBJ2-5	.	TGTGCCAGCAGCCCGACAGGAAAACAGACCCAGTACTTC	CASSPTGKQTQYF
TRBV5-1	15	few	TRBJ2-7	TRBD2	TGCGCCAGCAGCTTGCCCGGGACTAGCGGCTACGAGCAGTACTTC	CASSLPGTSGYEQYF
TRBV19	13	few	TRBJ2-3	TRBD1	TGTGCCAGTAATGGACAGGGCGGGAATACGCAGTATTTT	CASNGQGGNTQYF